These T cell receptor beta chains were read from a single sample in a study of blood T cells in healthy people across ages. TCRdb re-derived calls from the 5' RACE reads in MiXCR, one entry per CDR3 protein. The sample yields approximately 800,000 distinct CDR3 sequences, more than 25% seen once. The sample also formed part of further work on T cells of mothers and their children.

The sample consisted of blood. Receptors originate from a boy between 10 and 17 years old in good health. The CDR3 runs from the conserved cysteine through the conserved F or W. Each record gives: D gene, clone size, J gene, V gene, CDR3 DNA, CDR3 protein. The D gene is left open where the match is weak. Clone size is not always given. Where it is, it says once, few, many or a class for expanded clones.

>-|-|TRBJ2-1|TRBV2
TGTGCCAGCAGTATGGGCCACGAGCAGTTCTTC
CASSMGHEQFF
>TRBD2|few|TRBJ2-5|TRBV11-1
TGTGCCAGCAGCTCGGGGCTAGCGGGGCTTCATGAGACCCAGTACTTC
CASSSGLAGLHETQYF
>TRBD1|once|TRBJ1-2|TRBV28
TGTGCCAGCAGTTTGACAGGGGGGGCCTTTGGCTACACCTTC
CASSLTGGAFGYTF
>-|-|TRBJ2-1|TRBV19
TGTGCCAGTATGGAGGGCGGGTTTTTCAATGAGCAGTTCTTC
CASMEGGFFNEQFF
>TRBD1|-|TRBJ2-5|TRBV5-1
TGCGCCAGCAGCCCCCTACAGGGGGAAGAGACCCAGTACTTC
CASSPLQGEETQYF
>TRBD1|few|TRBJ2-7|TRBV28
TGTGCCAGCAGTTTAACGGGACAGGGTGACGAGCAGTACTTC
CASSLTGQGDEQYF
>-|-|TRBJ1-2|TRBV7-9
TGTGCCAGCACCCCTGTGGGGACACCCTATGGCTACACCTTC
CASTPVGTPYGYTF
>TRBD2|few|TRBJ2-2|TRBV5-4
TGTGCCAGCAGCTTTTCAGCGGGGGCTTACACCGGGGAGCTGTTTTTT
CASSFSAGAYTGELFF
>TRBD2|-|TRBJ2-1|TRBV5-1
TGCGCCAGCAGCTTGGAGACTAGCGGGGGGGCGAAGCAGTTCTTC
CASSLETSGGAKQFF
>-|-|TRBJ2-7|TRBV4-1
TGCGCCAGCAGCCAAGATCCACAGGGCTACGAGCAGTACTTC
CASSQDPQGYEQYF
>TRBD1|-|TRBJ2-1|TRBV5-1
TGCGCCAGCAGTTATGGGACAGGGGAGACCGATGAGCAGTTCTTC
CASSYGTGETDEQFF
>-|-|TRBJ2-5|TRBV6-5
TGTGCCAGCAGTTATAATATAAAAAGCAAAGAGACCCAGTACTTC
CASSYNIKSKETQYF
>-|-|TRBJ1-5|TRBV12-3/TRBV12-4
TGTGCCAGCAGGGGGACACGAAATCAGCCCCAGCATTTT
CASRGTRNQPQHF
>-|few|TRBJ1-1|TRBV12-3/TRBV12-4
TGTGCCAGCAGTTTAGATCTGTCCACTGAAGCTTTCTTT
CASSLDLSTEAFF
>-|few|TRBJ1-3|TRBV20-1
TGCAGTGCTAGGGGGACACTAGGAAACACCATATATTTT
CSARGTLGNTIYF
>-|few|TRBJ1-2|TRBV12-3/TRBV12-4
TGTGCCAGCACTGAGGGGGGGAGACCAGGGAACACCTTC
CASTEGGRPGNTF